This TCR beta chain was recorded in a study of human versus mouse CDR3 diversity and MHC coevolution. TCRdb's table, derived via immunoSEQ multiplex PCR, lists solely in-frame clones and lacks some. The sample lists over 60,000 clones, 85% to 95% occurring once. The material sequenced was naive CD4+ T cells from blood. Specified subset: CD45RO-negative CD62L-positive naive CD4 T cells. The sequence derives from a person aged 25 to 75 in good health.

As DNA, the CDR3 is TGTGCCAGCAGCATCCGAAGAACAGGGGGGGCGGCAGATACGCAGTATTTT. Translation gives CASSIRRTGGAADTQYF. The chain couples TRBV7-8 to TRBJ2-3; perhaps TRBD1 as D (8 bases). With 5 bases removed from V and 4 bases from J, the gap between germline ends came to 22 bases. The CDR3 extends over 17 amino acids. The germline gives CDR1 SGHVS, CDR2 FQNEAQ.